This is a list of T cell receptor beta chains from one sample in a study of beta chain features in type 1 diabetes. Generated by immunoSEQ multiplex PCR, the TCRdb table keeps only in-frame clones and is missing some. Of 400,000 to 600,000 clones detected, around 28% appear once; the ten largest clones hold around 0.065%. Sample: naive CD4+ T cells from blood. The receptors were sampled from a young man in good health. The conserved cysteine and the conserved F or W are not part of the CDR3 here. The D gene is left open where the match is weak.

v_call	j_call	d_call	cdr3_aa
TRBV7-2	TRBJ1-1	NA	ASSPGIGWGTEAF
TRBV18	TRBJ2-1	NA	ASSHPWNEQF
TRBV30	TRBJ1-1	NA	ALADTEAF
TRBV10-3	TRBJ2-7	TRBD1	AIRAGTGRGGPYEQY
TRBV9	TRBJ2-2	NA	ASSVRLGSDTGELF
TRBV15	TRBJ2-6	TRBD1	ATSNRDRGSGANVLT
TRBV30	TRBJ1-5	NA	AWSVMGNQPQH
TRBV5-1	TRBJ2-1	TRBD2	ASSLGAGGISYNEQF
TRBV10-3	TRBJ2-7	NA	AISPNRDAFYEQY
TRBV14	TRBJ2-7	NA	ASSPSGWYEQY
TRBV11-2	TRBJ2-5	TRBD2	ASSLDLAGGLATQY
TRBV7-9	TRBJ1-1	NA	ASSPYTEAF
TRBV25-1	TRBJ2-5	NA	ASSAPGETQY
TRBV9	TRBJ1-4	NA	ASSVADPGEKLF
TRBV27	TRBJ2-7	TRBD2	ASSLRASGSYEQY
TRBV11-1	TRBJ2-1	TRBD1	ASSSQYRGTTYNEQF
TRBV9	TRBJ1-2	NA	ASSTGGLGYT
TRBV11-2	TRBJ2-5	NA	ASTTFGGQETQY
TRBV29-1	TRBJ2-1	TRBD2	SVGGLVKNNEQF
TRBV7-2	TRBJ2-3	NA	ASSLTAGADTQY
TRBV28	TRBJ2-4	NA	ASTKLLGLGNIQY
TRBV10-3	TRBJ1-1	NA	AAQHSGRDTEAF
TRBV2	TRBJ2-1	NA	ASQYGSSYNEQF
TRBV2	TRBJ2-5	TRBD2	ASRTSGRAFGETQY
TRBV5-4	TRBJ2-7	NA	ASSRGLKARSSYEQY
TRBV10-3	TRBJ2-5	TRBD2	AISDLAGVETQY
TRBV13	TRBJ2-7	NA	ASSPRDTSYEQY
TRBV28	TRBJ2-7	TRBD2	ASSLPGGYEQY
TRBV7-2	TRBJ1-1	TRBD1	ASSPDRGSTEAF
TRBV30	TRBJ2-4	NA	AWSRLAKNIQY
TRBV7-9	TRBJ2-1	NA	ASSLARDYYNEQF
TRBV5-6	TRBJ2-7	TRBD2	ASSAGLAASYEQY
TRBV12-5	TRBJ2-7	NA	ASGFDVAYEQY
TRBV5-4	TRBJ2-5	TRBD1	ASRPAQGAGETQY
TRBV29-1	TRBJ1-1	NA	SAGRNLNTEAF
TRBV9	TRBJ2-2	TRBD2	ASSATSGTGELF
TRBV30	TRBJ2-7	NA	AWNPGSNEQY